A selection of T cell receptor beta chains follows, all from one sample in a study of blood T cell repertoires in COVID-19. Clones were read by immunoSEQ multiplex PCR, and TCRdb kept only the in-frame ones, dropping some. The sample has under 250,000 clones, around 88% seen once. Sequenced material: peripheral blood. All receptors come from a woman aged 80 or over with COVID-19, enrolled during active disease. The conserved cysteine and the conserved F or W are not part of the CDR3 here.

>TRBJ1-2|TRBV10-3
ATVQGARSYGYT
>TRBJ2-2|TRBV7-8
ASSFLAGGTGELF
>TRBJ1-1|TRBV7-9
ASSLERSQAF
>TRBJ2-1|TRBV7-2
ASSPSRGAREQF
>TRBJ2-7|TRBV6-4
ASSDSVTSGGSTYEQY
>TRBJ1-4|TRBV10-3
ATLQDLGEKLF
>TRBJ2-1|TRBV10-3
AISEGLGGGNEQF
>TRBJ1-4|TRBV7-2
ASSLRQGSSEKLF
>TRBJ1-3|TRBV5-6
ASSRGQNGNTIY
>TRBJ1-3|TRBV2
ASSESSSGNTIY
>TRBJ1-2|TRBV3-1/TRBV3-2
ASSQDRGGNGYT
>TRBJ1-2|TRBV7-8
ASSLAGVWGLSSGYT
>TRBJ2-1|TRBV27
ASSLSIAGLSYNEQF
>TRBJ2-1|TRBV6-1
ASSEGQGLYNEQF
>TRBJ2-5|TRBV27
ASKKERLAGPETQY
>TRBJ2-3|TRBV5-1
ASSRGSDTQY
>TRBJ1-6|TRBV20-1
SASREDKWNSPLH
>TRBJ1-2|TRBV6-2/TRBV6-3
ASSYRPGGNYGYT
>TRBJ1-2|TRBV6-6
ASSYSTENGYT
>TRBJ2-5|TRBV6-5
ASSYRASGEETQY
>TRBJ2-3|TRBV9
ASSVEAGGGRADTQY
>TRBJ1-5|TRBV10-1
ASGRGTQPQH
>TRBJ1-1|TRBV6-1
ASSEKGRTTEAF
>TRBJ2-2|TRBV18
ASSPLLSYDTGELF
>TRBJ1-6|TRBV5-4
ASSSGGDRGGSPLH